This T cell receptor (beta chain) appears in the sequencing data of a study of cytotoxic CD8 clonotypes in ibrutinib-treated CLL. The CDR3 consists of 14 residues. Between the trimmed V and J ends, which lost 4 bases and 3 bases, there was a span of 9 bases. The germline CDR1 and CDR2 sequences are MNHNS and SASEGT. Using immunoSEQ multiplex PCR, the repertoire was profiled, and TCRdb retains in-frame clones only, with some absent. In the table there are some 35,000 clones, roughly two thirds of which are singletons. The chain couples TRBV6-1 to TRBJ1-4; D is ambiguous. This receptor was identified in a human donor with chronic lymphocytic leukemia. The sample here was PBMCs, taken at disease progression, from a patient treated with ibrutinib. The CDR3 DNA follows: TGTGCCAGCAGTGTGGGTAGTTCTAATGAAAAACTGTTTTTT. This codes for CASSVGSSNEKLFF.